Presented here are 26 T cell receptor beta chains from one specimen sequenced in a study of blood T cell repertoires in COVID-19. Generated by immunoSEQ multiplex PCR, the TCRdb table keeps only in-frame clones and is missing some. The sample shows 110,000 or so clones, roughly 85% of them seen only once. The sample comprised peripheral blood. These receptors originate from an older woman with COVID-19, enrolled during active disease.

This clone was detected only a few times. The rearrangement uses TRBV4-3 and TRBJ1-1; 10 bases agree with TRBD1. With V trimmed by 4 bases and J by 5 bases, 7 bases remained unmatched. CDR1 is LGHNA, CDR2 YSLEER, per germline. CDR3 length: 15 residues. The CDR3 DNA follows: TGCGCCAGCAGCCGCAGACAGGGGGCTGATACTGAAGCTTTCTTT. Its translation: CASSRRQGADTEAFF.

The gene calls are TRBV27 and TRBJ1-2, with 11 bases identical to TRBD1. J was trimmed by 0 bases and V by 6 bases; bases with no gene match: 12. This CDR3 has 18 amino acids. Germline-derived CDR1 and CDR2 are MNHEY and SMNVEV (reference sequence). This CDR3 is CASRPPPGQGETNYGYTF. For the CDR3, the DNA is TGTGCCAGCAGACCCCCCCCGGGACAGGGGGAAACTAACTATGGCTACACCTTC.

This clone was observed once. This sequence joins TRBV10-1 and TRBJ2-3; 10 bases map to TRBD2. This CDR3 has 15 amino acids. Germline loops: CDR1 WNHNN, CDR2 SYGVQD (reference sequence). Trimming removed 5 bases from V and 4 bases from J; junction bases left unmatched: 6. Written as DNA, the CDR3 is TGCGCCAGCAGTCAAACGACTAGCGGGTCAGATACGCAGTATTTT. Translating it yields CASSQTTSGSDTQYF.

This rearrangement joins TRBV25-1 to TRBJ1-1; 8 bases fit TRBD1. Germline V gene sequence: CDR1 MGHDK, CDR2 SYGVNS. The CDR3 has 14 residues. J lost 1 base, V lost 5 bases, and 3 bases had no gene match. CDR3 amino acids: CASSPGGANTEAFF. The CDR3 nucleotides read TGTGCCAGCAGTCCAGGGGGCGCGAACACTGAAGCTTTCTTT.

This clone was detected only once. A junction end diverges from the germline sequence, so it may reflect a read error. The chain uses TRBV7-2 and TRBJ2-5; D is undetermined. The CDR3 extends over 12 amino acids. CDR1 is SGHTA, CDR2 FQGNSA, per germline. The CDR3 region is CASRRDSRQLNF. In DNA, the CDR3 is TGTGCCAGCCGCCGAGACTCTCGGCAGCTTAACTTC.

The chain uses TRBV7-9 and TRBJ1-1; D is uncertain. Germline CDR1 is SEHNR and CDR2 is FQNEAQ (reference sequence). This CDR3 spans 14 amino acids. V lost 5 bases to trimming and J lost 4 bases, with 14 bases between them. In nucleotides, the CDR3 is TGTGCCAGCAGCGTAACAGAGGGATTCACTGAAGCTTTCTTT. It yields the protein CASSVTEGFTEAFF.

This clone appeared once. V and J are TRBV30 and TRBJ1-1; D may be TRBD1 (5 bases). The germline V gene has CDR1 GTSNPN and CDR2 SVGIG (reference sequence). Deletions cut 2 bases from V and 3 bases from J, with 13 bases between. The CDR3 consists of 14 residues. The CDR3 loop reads CAWSRPGGDTEAFF. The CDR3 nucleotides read TGTGCCTGGAGTCGCCCGGGGGGGGACACTGAAGCTTTCTTT.

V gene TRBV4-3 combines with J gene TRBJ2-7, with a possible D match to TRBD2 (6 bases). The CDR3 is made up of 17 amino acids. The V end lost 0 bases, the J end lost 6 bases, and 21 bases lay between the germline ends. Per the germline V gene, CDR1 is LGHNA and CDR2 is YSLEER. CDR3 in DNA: TGCGCCAGCAGCCAAGATGGTCGGGGGTACTTCTTTTCCGAGCAGTACTTC. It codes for CASSQDGRGYFFSEQYF.

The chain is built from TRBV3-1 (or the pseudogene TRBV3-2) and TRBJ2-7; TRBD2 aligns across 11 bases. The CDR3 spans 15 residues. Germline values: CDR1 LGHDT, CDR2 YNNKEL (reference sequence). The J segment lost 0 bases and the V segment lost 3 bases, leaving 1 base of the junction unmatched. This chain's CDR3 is CASSQTSGVSYEQYF. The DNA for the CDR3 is TGTGCCAGCAGCCAGACTAGCGGGGTCTCCTACGAGCAGTACTTC.

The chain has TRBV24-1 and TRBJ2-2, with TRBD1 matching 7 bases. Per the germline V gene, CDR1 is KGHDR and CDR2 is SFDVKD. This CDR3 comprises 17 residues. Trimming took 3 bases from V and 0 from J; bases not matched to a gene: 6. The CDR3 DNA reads TGTGCCACCAGTGATCCCCGGGACAGATCGAACACCGGGGAGCTGTTTTTT. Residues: CATSDPRDRSNTGELFF.

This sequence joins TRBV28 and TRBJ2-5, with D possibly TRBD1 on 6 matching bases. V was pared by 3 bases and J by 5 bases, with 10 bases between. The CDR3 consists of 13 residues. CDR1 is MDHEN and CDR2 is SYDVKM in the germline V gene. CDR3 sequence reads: CASSFAQGETQYF. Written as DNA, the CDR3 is TGTGCCAGCAGTTTTGCACAGGGTGAGACCCAGTACTTC.

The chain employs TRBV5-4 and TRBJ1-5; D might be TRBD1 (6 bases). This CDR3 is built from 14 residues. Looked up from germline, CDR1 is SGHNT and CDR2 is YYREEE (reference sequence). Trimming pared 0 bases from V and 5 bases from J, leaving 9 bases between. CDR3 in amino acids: CASSLGGGDQPQHF. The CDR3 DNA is TGTGCCAGCAGCTTGGGAGGGGGGGATCAGCCCCAGCATTTT.

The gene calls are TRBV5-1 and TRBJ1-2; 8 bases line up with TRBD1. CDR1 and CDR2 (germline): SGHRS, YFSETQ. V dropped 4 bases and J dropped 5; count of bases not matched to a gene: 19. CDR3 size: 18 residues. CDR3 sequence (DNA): TGCGCCAGCAGCCAGCGGGACAGGAAAACGTCTCCCAATTATGGCTACACCTTC. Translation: CASSQRDRKTSPNYGYTF. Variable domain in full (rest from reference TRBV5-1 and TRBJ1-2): KAGVTQTPRYLIKTRGQQVTLSCSPISGHRSVSWYQQTPGQGLQFLFEYFSETQRNKGNFPGRFSGRQFSNSRSEMNVSTLELGDSALYLCASSQRDRKTSPNYGYTFGSGTRLTVV.

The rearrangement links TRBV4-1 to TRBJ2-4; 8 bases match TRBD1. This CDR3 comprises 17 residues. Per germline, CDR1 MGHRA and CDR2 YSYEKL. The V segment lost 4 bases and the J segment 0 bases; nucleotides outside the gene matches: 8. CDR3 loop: CASSRDRSPLAKNIQYF. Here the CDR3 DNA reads TGCGCCAGCAGCCGGGACAGGAGTCCGCTAGCCAAAAACATTCAGTACTTC.

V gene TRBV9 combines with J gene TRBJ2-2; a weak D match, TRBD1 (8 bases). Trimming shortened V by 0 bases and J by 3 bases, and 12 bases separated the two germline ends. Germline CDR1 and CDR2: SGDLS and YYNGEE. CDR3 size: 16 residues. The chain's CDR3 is CASSVATGGDTGELFF. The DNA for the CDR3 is TGTGCCAGCAGCGTAGCTACAGGGGGGGACACCGGGGAGCTGTTTTTT.

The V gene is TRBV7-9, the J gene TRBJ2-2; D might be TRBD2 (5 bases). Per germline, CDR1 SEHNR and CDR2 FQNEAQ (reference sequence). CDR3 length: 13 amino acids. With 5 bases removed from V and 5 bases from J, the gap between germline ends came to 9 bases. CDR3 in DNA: TGTGCCAGCAGCCGCGAGCGGACCGGGGAGCTGTTTTTT. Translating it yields CASSRERTGELFF.

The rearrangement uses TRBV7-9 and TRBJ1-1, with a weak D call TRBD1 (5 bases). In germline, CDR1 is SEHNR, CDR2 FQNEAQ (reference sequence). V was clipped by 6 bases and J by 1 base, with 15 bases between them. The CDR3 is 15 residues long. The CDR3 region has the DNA TGTGCCAGCAGGGGTCAGGACATCGGGAACACTGAAGCTTTCTTT. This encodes CASRGQDIGNTEAFF.

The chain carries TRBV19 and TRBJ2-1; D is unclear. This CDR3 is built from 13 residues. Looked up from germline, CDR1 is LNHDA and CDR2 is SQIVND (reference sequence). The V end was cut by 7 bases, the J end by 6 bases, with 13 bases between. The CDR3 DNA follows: TGTGCCAGTACCCCGACGCCGGGCAATGAGCAGTTCTTC. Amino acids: CASTPTPGNEQFF.

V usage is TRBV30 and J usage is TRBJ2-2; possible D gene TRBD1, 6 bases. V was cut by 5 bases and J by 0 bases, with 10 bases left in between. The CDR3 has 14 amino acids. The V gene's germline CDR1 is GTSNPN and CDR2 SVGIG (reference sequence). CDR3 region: CAWQGTSNTGELFF. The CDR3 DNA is TGTGCCTGGCAGGGGACCTCGAACACCGGGGAGCTGTTTTTT.

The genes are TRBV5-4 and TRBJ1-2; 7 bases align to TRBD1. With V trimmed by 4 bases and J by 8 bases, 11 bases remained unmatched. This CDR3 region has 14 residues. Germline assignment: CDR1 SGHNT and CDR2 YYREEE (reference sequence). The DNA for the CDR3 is TGTGCCAGCAGCGTAAGGGGGCAAGTGTTCGGCTACACCTTC. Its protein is CASSVRGQVFGYTF.

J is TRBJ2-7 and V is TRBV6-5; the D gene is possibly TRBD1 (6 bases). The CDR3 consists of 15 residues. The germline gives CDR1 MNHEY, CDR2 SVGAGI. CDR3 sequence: CAIVRGAGESYEQYF. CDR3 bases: TGTGCAATAGTGCGTGGTGCAGGGGAGTCCTACGAGCAGTACTTC.

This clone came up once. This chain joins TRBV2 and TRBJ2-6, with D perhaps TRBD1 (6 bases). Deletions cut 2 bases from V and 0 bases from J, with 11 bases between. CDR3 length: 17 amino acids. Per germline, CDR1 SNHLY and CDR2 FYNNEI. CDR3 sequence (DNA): TGTGCCAGCAGTGAACAGGGGTCCGCCTCTGGGGCCAACGTCCTGACTTTC. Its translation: CASSEQGSASGANVLTF.

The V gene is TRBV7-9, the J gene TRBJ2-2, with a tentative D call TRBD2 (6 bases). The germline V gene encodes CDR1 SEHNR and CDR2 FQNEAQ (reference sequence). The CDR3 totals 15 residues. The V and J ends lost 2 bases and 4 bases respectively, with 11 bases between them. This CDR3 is CASSLRVGGTGELFF. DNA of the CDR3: TGTGCCAGCAGCTTACGCGTGGGGGGCACCGGGGAGCTGTTTTTT.

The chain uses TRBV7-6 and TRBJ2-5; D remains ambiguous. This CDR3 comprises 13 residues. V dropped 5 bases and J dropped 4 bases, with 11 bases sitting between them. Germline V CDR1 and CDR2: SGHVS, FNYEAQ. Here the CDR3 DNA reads TGTGCCAGCAGCCCCAGAAGAGGAGAGACCCAGTACTTC. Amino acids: CASSPRRGETQYF.

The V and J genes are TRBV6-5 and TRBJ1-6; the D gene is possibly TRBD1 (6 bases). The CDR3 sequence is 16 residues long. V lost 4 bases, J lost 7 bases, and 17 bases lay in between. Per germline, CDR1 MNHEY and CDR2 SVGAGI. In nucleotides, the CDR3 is TGTGCCAGCAGTTCAGGTTTTAGGACAGTAAATTCACCCCTCCACTTT. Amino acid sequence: CASSSGFRTVNSPLHF.

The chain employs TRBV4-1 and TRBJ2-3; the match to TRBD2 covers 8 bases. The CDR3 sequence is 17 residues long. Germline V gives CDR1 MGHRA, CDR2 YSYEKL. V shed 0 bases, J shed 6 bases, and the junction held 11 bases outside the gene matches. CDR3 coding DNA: TGCGCCAGCAGCCAAGAGGGCGGGGGGCCACCCGGGGATACGCAGTATTTT. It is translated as CASSQEGGGPPGDTQYF.